This record concerns one T cell receptor (beta chain) sequence. Its antigen is unknown. The TCR beta cDNA libraries contained unique molecular identifiers. Starting from around 0.96 to 9.9 million T cells, the study yielded hundreds of thousands of cDNA molecules. TCRdb re-analysed the PCR reads in MiXCR, keeping a single row per CDR3 protein. This sample has 350,000 to 450,000 distinct CDR3 sequences; over 30% occur once, and the top ten carry 7.6%. CDR3 length equals 13 residues. V lost 4 bases, J lost 5 bases, and 7 bases stayed unmatched. CDR1 is DFQATT, CDR2 SNEGSKA, per germline (reference sequence). The sample belongs to a study of post-analysis software for immune sequencing data. Study-wide background: Progressive-relapsing, secondary progressive and relapsing-remitting multiple sclerosis were among the disease courses included.

Study-wide findings and caveats: Comparison of patients with controls showed five TRBV segments more frequent in patients, TRBV5-6, TRBV5-1 and TRBV20-1 among them.

The receptor's source is a girl aged 2 to 10 with multiple sclerosis. This chain connects TRBV20-1 to TRBJ1-2; 7 nucleotides align to TRBD1. The sequenced sample was blood. CDR3 loop: CSATGQTTYGYTF. CDR3 bases: TGCAGTGCTACGGGACAGACTACTTATGGCTACACCTTC.